One sample yielded the 19 T cell receptor beta chains listed below, sequenced in a study of T-cell memory formation after mild COVID-19 (dated by TCRdb to the early 2020s). Library prep was done by 5' RACE. Sequenced on an Illumina NovaSeq 6000. TCRdb reprocessed the public reads (quality trimming at Q25 with fastp, clone calling with MiXCR) and kept in-frame beta chains. Identical CDR3 protein sequences are pooled into one entry, listed with their most common genes and DNA. The sample table shows roughly 400,000 distinct CDR3 sequences, and around 24% are seen once. The ten largest clones add up to 7.5% to 10% of the sample. Sequencing was carried out using PBMCs or a T cell subset sorted from them (not recorded which). These receptors came from an adult woman who had mild COVID-19 (a few samples of this study predate the infection). The sample titles of this study are shuffled in the database, so cell type and time point are left out; the donor was told from shared clones.

This chain links TRBV29-1 with TRBJ1-5; perhaps TRBD1 as D (5 bases). This CDR3 region has 12 residues. Germline V CDR1 and CDR2: SQVTM, ANQGSEA. With 4 bases removed from V and 4 bases from J, the gap between germline ends came to 8 bases. CDR3: CSVGGENQPQHF. The CDR3 DNA is TGCAGCGTTGGGGGGGAAAATCAGCCCCAGCATTTT.

The rearrangement joins TRBV7-9 to TRBJ2-1; TRBD2 matches at 8 bases. CDR1 SEHNR and CDR2 FQNEAQ come from the germline V gene (reference sequence). This CDR3 is built from 16 residues. After removal of 0 bases from V and 8 bases from J, the junction contained 9 bases not matched to a gene. CDR3 sequence reads: CASSLARTGGYDEQFF. CDR3 sequence (DNA): TGTGCCAGCAGCTTAGCGCGGACGGGAGGGTATGATGAGCAGTTCTTC.

The genes are TRBV7-9 and TRBJ2-1; 9 nucleotides align to TRBD2. The junction had 11 bases not matched to a gene; V was cut back by 4 bases and J by 10 bases. The CDR3 runs 15 residues. In germline, CDR1 is SEHNR, CDR2 FQNEAQ (reference sequence). This chain's CDR3 is CASSSAAGGFSEQFF. The DNA of the CDR3 is TGTGCCAGCAGCTCCGCGGCGGGGGGGTTCAGCGAGCAGTTCTTC.

The chain has TRBV7-9 and TRBJ2-7, with TRBD1 identical over 7 bases. This CDR3 has 13 amino acids. Germline V gene data show CDR1 as SEHNR and CDR2 as FQNEAQ (reference sequence). Unmatched junction bases numbered 7, after V lost 5 bases and J lost 6 bases. The CDR3 sequence: CASSHQTGREQYF. The DNA for the CDR3 is TGTGCCAGCAGCCACCAGACAGGGCGCGAGCAGTACTTC.

The gene calls are TRBV5-1 and TRBJ2-5, with TRBD2 matching 8 bases. Unmatched junction bases numbered 15, after V lost 6 bases and J lost 5 bases. Germline-derived CDR1 and CDR2 are SGHRS and YFSETQ. This CDR3 comprises 16 residues. The CDR3 DNA sequence: TGCGCCAGCATCCAGGTCGGGGGGGCGAATGCGGAGACCCAGTACTTC. Residues: CASIQVGGANAETQYF.

The V call is TRBV7-8, the J call TRBJ1-3; D perhaps matches TRBD1 (6 bases). This CDR3 comprises 17 residues. Trimming shortened V by 8 bases and J by 1 base, and 21 bases separated the two germline ends. CDR1 SGHVS and CDR2 FQNEAQ come from the germline V gene. The CDR3 loop is CASRRAGGKESGNTIYF. The DNA for the CDR3 is TGTGCCAGCCGCAGAGCTGGGGGCAAGGAGTCTGGAAACACCATATATTTT.

The chain uses TRBV12-3 or TRBV12-4 and TRBJ2-5; the D gene is possibly TRBD1 (6 bases). The CDR3 has 12 amino acids. Between the trimmed V and J ends, which lost 1 base and 11 bases, there was a span of 11 bases. CDR3 protein: CASSLGQGIQYF. Here the CDR3 DNA reads TGTGCCAGCAGTTTAGGGCAGGGGATACAGTACTTC.

In this sample, this clonotype turned up a few times. The chain is built from TRBV4-1 and TRBJ1-5; D possibly corresponds to TRBD1 (5 bases). The germline V gene encodes CDR1 MGHRA and CDR2 YSYEKL. Trimming pared 1 base from V and 1 base from J, leaving 11 bases between. CDR3 length: 16 residues. The chain's CDR3 is CASSQGPGRSNQPQHF. In DNA, the CDR3 is TGCGCCAGCAGCCAAGGCCCGGGACGGAGCAATCAGCCCCAGCATTTT.

In this sample, this clonotype turned up a few times. This sequence joins TRBV5-5 and TRBJ2-1; 7 nucleotides line up with TRBD2. CDR1 SGHKS and CDR2 YYEKEE come from the germline V gene (reference sequence). V dropped 0 bases and J dropped 4; count of bases not matched to a gene: 7. The CDR3 is made up of 16 amino acids. The DNA for the CDR3 is TGTGCCAGCAGCTTGGATTCGAGCGGGATTTACAATGAGCAGTTCTTC. Its protein product is CASSLDSSGIYNEQFF.

The CDR3: CATSRDVTDTQYF. The CDR3 region has the DNA TGTGCCACCAGCAGAGATGTGACAGATACGCAGTATTTT. The chain uses TRBV15 and TRBJ2-3; D unclear. V was pared by 0 bases and J by 3 bases, with 4 bases between. The CDR3 is 13 amino acids. The germline V gene has CDR1 LNHNV and CDR2 YYDKDF (reference sequence).

The V call is TRBV15, the J call TRBJ1-1, with unresolved D. V lost 0 bases to trimming and J lost 7 bases, with 12 bases between them. From germline, CDR1 is LNHNV and CDR2 YYDKDF (reference sequence). The length of the CDR3 is 14 residues. The CDR3 region is CATSRDFSRSEAFF. CDR3 DNA: TGTGCCACCAGCAGAGATTTTAGTAGGAGTGAAGCTTTCTTT.

This chain links TRBV27 with TRBJ2-1, with 13 bases lining up with TRBD2. Germline V gene sequence: CDR1 MNHEY, CDR2 SMNVEV (reference sequence). There are 17 residues in the CDR3. Trimming took 0 bases from V and 7 from J; bases not matched to a gene: 6. The CDR3 region is CASSLSLAGGPGNEQFF. DNA of the CDR3: TGTGCCAGCAGTTTATCACTAGCGGGAGGGCCTGGGAATGAGCAGTTCTTC.

In its sample, this clonotype was seen a few times. The chain employs TRBV7-9 and TRBJ2-7; a possible D gene is TRBD1 (6 bases). Between the trimmed V and J ends, which lost 4 bases and 0 bases, there was a span of 13 bases. CDR1 is SEHNR and CDR2 is FQNEAQ in the germline V gene (reference sequence). The CDR3 covers 15 residues. Here the CDR3 DNA reads TGTGCCAGCAGCTCCACCATCAGGGGCTCCTACGAGCAGTACTTC. Translation: CASSSTIRGSYEQYF.

This clonotype occurred a few times. The chain couples TRBV20-1 to TRBJ2-3, with D maybe TRBD2 (6 bases). Between the trimmed V and J ends, which lost 0 bases and 2 bases, there was a span of 15 bases. The CDR3 contains 16 residues. Germline V lookup: CDR1 DFQATT, CDR2 SNEGSKA (reference sequence). CDR3 loop: CSARDLWDSNTDTQYF. The CDR3 DNA follows: TGCAGTGCTAGAGATCTTTGGGACTCCAACACAGATACGCAGTATTTT.

The rearrangement links TRBV7-9 to TRBJ2-7; TRBD1 agrees at 7 bases. In germline, CDR1 is SEHNR, CDR2 FQNEAQ (reference sequence). The junction had 7 bases not matched to a gene; V was cut back by 5 bases and J by 0 bases. The CDR3 covers 15 residues. The CDR3 is CASSPGQNPSYEQYF. The CDR3 DNA sequence: TGTGCCAGCAGCCCGGGACAGAACCCCTCCTACGAGCAGTACTTC.

The V gene is TRBV7-2, the J gene TRBJ2-1; D may be TRBD1 or TRBD2 (5 bases each). Germline lookup yields CDR1 SGHTA and CDR2 FQGNSA. Trimming shortened V by 5 bases and J by 10 bases, and 15 bases separated the two germline ends. This CDR3 contains 13 residues. The CDR3 is CASSGRPRDEQFF. As DNA, the CDR3 is TGTGCCAGCAGCGGCCGGCCCCGGGACGAGCAGTTCTTC. Full variable domain (rest looked up from reference TRBV7-2 and TRBJ2-1): GAGVSQSPSNKVTEKGKDVELRCDPISGHTALYWYRQSLGQGLEFLIYFQGNSAPDKSGLPSDRFSAERTGGSVSTLTIQRTQQEDSAVYLCASSGRPRDEQFFGPGTRLTVL.

This clonotype was observed many times. The DNA of the CDR3 is TGTGCCAGCAGCTACCGGGCCGGGGAGCTGTTTTTT. Its protein is CASSYRAGELFF. The chain has TRBV6-6 and TRBJ2-2; unclear D gene. Per the germline V gene, CDR1 is MNHNY and CDR2 is SVGAGI (reference sequence). V was trimmed by 6 bases and J by 6 bases, leaving 8 bases between them. The CDR3 totals 12 residues.

This clonotype was found a few times. The chain recombines TRBV5-1 with TRBJ2-3; D is undetermined. V was trimmed by 4 bases and J by 0 bases, leaving 9 bases between them. CDR1 is SGHRS, CDR2 YFSETQ, per germline. There are 14 residues in the CDR3. The CDR3 nucleotides read TGCGCCAGCAGCCCCCAAGTTAGCACAGATACGCAGTATTTT. Translating it yields CASSPQVSTDTQYF.

The chain joins TRBV5-1 to TRBJ1-6, with TRBD1 identical over 9 bases. The CDR3 is 14 amino acids. J lost 8 bases, V lost 5 bases, and 5 bases had no gene match. CDR1 is SGHRS and CDR2 is YFSETQ in the germline V gene. CDR3 DNA sequence: TGCGCCAGCAGGGGGGACAGGGAAGATTCACCCCTCCACTTT. Translating gives CASRGDREDSPLHF.